This T cell receptor beta chain was sequenced during a study of T cell repertoires in aging, cancer and after chemotherapy. This CDR3 region has 16 residues. CDR1 is LNHDA and CDR2 is SQIVND in the germline V gene (reference sequence). Trimming shortened V by 9 bases and J by 1 base, and 19 bases separated the two germline ends. The template was genomic DNA from peripheral blood, not RNA. Rearranged V-D-J TRB sequences were amplified with a mixed TRB-A/B primer pool. TCRdb passed the multiplex PCR reads through MiXCR, listing each CDR3 protein once. This repertoire shows about 6,000 distinct CDR3 sequences, under 50% found once; its top ten account for around half.

The sample consisted of blood. The chain joins TRBV19 to TRBJ1-5; TRBD1 is a possible D gene (5 bases). This receptor was identified in a human donor with a blood cancer. The CDR3 nucleotides read TGTGCCAGCGTGGCGGCAGGGCGGACAAGCAATCAGCCCCAGCATTTT. Its protein is CASVAAGRTSNQPQHF.